What follows are 5 T cell receptor beta chains derived from one specimen sequenced in a study of PD-1 blockade in classical Hodgkin lymphoma. The repertoire was sequenced with immunoSEQ multiplex PCR; TCRdb's copy has only in-frame clones and lacks some. This sample has some 70,000 clones, with more than 85% found just once. Time point of the sample: newly diagnosed, previously untreated cHL patient sample. Sequencing was carried out using peripheral blood mononuclear cells (PBMCs). All receptors come from a human donor with classical Hodgkin lymphoma.

The CDR3 here is CASSARTGMSSDQPQHF. Here the CDR3 DNA reads TGTGCCAGCTCAGCCAGAACCGGGATGTCATCAGATCAGCCCCAGCATTTT. This chain links TRBV18 with TRBJ1-5; D gene unclear. The germline V gene encodes CDR1 KGHSH and CDR2 LQKENI. This CDR3 comprises 17 residues. The V and J ends lost 5 bases and 5 bases respectively, with 22 bases between them.

The rearrangement links TRBV18 to TRBJ2-3; D gene uncertain. Trimming stripped 3 bases from V and 2 bases from J, with 6 bases between. Germline V CDR1 and CDR2: KGHSH, LQKENI. The CDR3 spans 13 residues. Here the CDR3 DNA reads TGTGCCAGCTCACCGTTCAACACAGATACGCAGTATTTT. This translates into CASSPFNTDTQYF.

This chain uses TRBV21-1 with TRBJ2-5. TRBV21-1 is a recognized pseudogene. This CDR3 contains 14 residues. The CDR3 loop reads CASGNPGDQETQYF. The DNA of the CDR3 is TGTGCCAGCGGGAATCCAGGAGATCAAGAGACCCAGTACTTC.

The CDR3 spells CASSYEPSREAFF. CDR3 nucleotide sequence: TGTGCCAGCAGTTACGAGCCTTCCCGTGAAGCTTTCTTT. This rearrangement joins TRBV6-5 to TRBJ1-1; D gene ambiguous. The CDR3 sequence is 13 residues long. V lost 2 bases and J lost 7, with 11 bases in between. The germline CDR1 and CDR2 sequences are MNHEY and SVGAGI.

The chain carries TRBV7-2 and TRBJ2-7; D tentatively reads TRBD1 or TRBD2 (5 bases each). Germline lookup yields CDR1 SGHTA and CDR2 FQGNSA. Trimming removed 1 base at V and 7 bases at J, with 8 bases between. CDR3 size: 12 residues. CDR3 region: CASSLVEGEQYF. The CDR3 DNA reads TGTGCCAGCAGCTTAGTCGAGGGGGAGCAGTACTTC.